The present entry profiles one T cell receptor beta chain with its context. This entry is derived from a study of metastatic and nonmetastatic thyroid tumors. The entire patient cohort was treatment-naive prior to thyroid surgery. TCRdb re-clonotyped the PCR reads via MiXCR. This sample has roughly 6,800 clones, with 25% to 35% found just once. Germline V gene sequence: CDR1 SNHLY, CDR2 FYNNEI. There are 14 residues in the CDR3. V shed 3 bases and J shed 8 bases, with 16 bases lying between them. This TCR was sampled from a female donor with papillary thyroid cancer or a benign thyroid nodule (not recorded which). Some clones in this sample may be carry-over from other donors' samples. V is TRBV2 and J is TRBJ1-2; no reliable D call. The sequencing sample was made of tumor tissue. CDR3: CASSDGPDWEGYTF. The DNA for the CDR3 is TGTGCCAGCAGTGACGGGCCGGACTGGGAGGGCTACACCTTC.